One T cell receptor (beta chain) is described in this entry. What it binds is not known. This CDR3 has 15 residues. In germline, CDR1 is SGHNT, CDR2 YYREEE (reference sequence). PCR of TCRalpha and TCRbeta cDNA was nested, with two rounds of around 16 and 10 cycles. TCRdb re-called the 5' RACE reads and gives one entry per CDR3 protein, without DNA. This table lists 350,000 to 500,000 distinct CDR3 sequences. This record belongs to a study of monozygotic twins with inflammatory bowel disease. Whole blood, unsorted for T cells, was the source of total RNA. Study-wide results and caveats: Patients got different immunosuppressive treatments, which may have made their repertoires more variable.

The source is a human donor with ulcerative colitis or Crohn's disease, or a healthy co-twin of an affected twin (not recorded which). V is TRBV5-4 and J is TRBJ2-1. The sample was blood. CDR3 in amino acids: CASSLETSPYNEQFF.